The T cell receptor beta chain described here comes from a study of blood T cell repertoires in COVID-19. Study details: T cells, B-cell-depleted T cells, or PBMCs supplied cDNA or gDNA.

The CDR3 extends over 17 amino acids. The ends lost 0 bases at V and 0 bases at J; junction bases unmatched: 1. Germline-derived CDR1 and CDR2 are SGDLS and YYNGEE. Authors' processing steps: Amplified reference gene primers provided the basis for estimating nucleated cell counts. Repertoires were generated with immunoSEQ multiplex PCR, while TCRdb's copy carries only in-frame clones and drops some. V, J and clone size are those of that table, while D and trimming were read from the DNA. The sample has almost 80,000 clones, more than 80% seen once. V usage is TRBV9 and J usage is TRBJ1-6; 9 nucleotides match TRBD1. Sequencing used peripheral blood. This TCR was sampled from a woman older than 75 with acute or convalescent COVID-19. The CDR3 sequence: CASSVGQGGSYNSPLHF. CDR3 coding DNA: TGTGCCAGCAGCGTAGGACAGGGGGGCTCCTATAATTCACCCCTCCACTTT.